The 14 T cell receptor beta chains given below trace back to one sample, sequenced in a study of high-grade serous ovarian cancer treatment subgroups. Tumor tissue was taken before any definitive surgery or chemotherapy was given. The data were produced by immunoSEQ multiplex PCR, yet TCRdb's version contains in-frame clones alone and is incomplete. The repertoire has 1,500 to 2,000 clones, around 79% of them found once; the top ten carry roughly 42%. The sequenced material came from tumor tissue. These receptors all stem from a human donor with high-grade serous ovarian cancer.

The CDR3 reads CASSGADRGTQPQHF. The CDR3 DNA sequence: TGTGCCAGCAGTGGGGCGGACAGGGGGACTCAGCCCCAGCATTTT. The V and J genes are TRBV28 and TRBJ1-5; 10 bases line up with TRBD1. In germline, CDR1 is MDHEN, CDR2 SYDVKM. CDR3 length equals 15 residues. Trimming removed 5 bases from V and 6 bases from J; junction bases left unmatched: 7.

The V and J genes are TRBV4-1 and TRBJ2-1; 8 positions agree with TRBD1. With V trimmed by 3 bases and J by 7 bases, 8 bases remained unmatched. CDR3 length equals 15 residues. Germline V gene data show CDR1 as MGHRA and CDR2 as YSYEKL. The CDR3 DNA reads as TGCGCCAGCAGCCAGGGATCACAGGGGGTGAATGAGCAGTTCTTC. Translation: CASSQGSQGVNEQFF.

V and J are TRBV5-3 and TRBJ1-2; the D gene is possibly TRBD1 (6 bases). TRBV5-3 is assigned to the ORF class and has an uncertain function. The CDR3 has 14 amino acids. The V and J ends lost 8 bases and 4 bases respectively, with 18 bases between them. This CDR3 is CASRPAQGSYGYTF. CDR3 nucleotides: TGTGCCAGCAGACCCGCCCAGGGGAGCTATGGCTACACCTTC.

This clone has a single count. The V call is TRBV30, the J call TRBJ2-5; 9 positions agree with TRBD1. The DNA end is a closer match to TRBJ2-7, so the J assignment may be wrong. This CDR3 spans 15 amino acids. Germline CDR1 GTSNPN, CDR2 SVGIG (reference sequence). The CDR3 DNA sequence: TGTGCCTGGAGAAAGGTAGGACAGGGGATGTACGAGCAGTACTTC. This codes for CAWRKVGQGMYEQYF.

The chain has TRBV5-5 and TRBJ2-1; 7 bases match TRBD1. Trimming cost V 2 bases and J 10 bases; bases outside gene matches: 3. This CDR3 is built from 12 residues. Germline CDR1 reads SGHKS; CDR2 reads YYEKEE (reference sequence). DNA of the CDR3: TGTGCCAGCAGCTTAGGGGGCGGGGAGCAGTTCTTC. Amino acid sequence: CASSLGGGEQFF.

In its sample, this clone is hyperexpanded. The V gene is TRBV9, the J gene TRBJ2-3; 8 bases align to TRBD2. J lost 6 bases, V lost 5 bases, and 11 bases had no gene match. Germline values: CDR1 SGDLS, CDR2 YYNGEE. This CDR3 is built from 15 residues. The CDR3, as DNA: TGTGCCAGCAGACCGAGCGGGAGTATTGCGGATACGCAGTATTTT. It translates to CASRPSGSIADTQYF. Filled out from reference TRBV9 and TRBJ2-3, the complete variable domain reads DSGVTQTPKHLITATGQRVTLRCSPRSGDLSVYWYQQSLDQGLQFLIQYYNGEERAKGNILERFSAQQFPDLHSELNLSSLELGDSALYFCASRPSGSIADTQYFGPGTRLTVL.

The V and J genes are TRBV15 and TRBJ2-7; D is undetermined. Per germline, CDR1 LNHNV and CDR2 YYDKDF (reference sequence). V was pared by 0 bases and J by 3 bases, with 12 bases between. The CDR3 sequence is 15 residues long. The CDR3 reads CATSRDPGYGYEQYF. The CDR3 DNA reads TGTGCCACCAGCAGAGACCCCGGTTACGGCTACGAGCAGTACTTC.

The J gene is TRBJ2-1, the V gene TRBV18, with 7 bases identical to TRBD2. V trimming: 3 bases; J trimming: 2 bases; junction bases outside the gene matches: 1. This CDR3 spans 14 amino acids. Germline CDR1 and CDR2: KGHSH and LQKENI. CDR3: CASSPGGAYNEQFF. In nucleotides, the CDR3 is TGTGCCAGCTCACCGGGGGGGGCCTACAATGAGCAGTTCTTC.

J is TRBJ2-3 and V is TRBV5-1; D could derive from TRBD1 or TRBD2 (5 bases each). This CDR3 contains 12 residues. The germline V and J ends were trimmed by 5 bases and 1 base, with 5 bases remaining between them. CDR1 and CDR2 (germline): SGHRS, YFSETQ. The CDR3 nucleotides are TGCGCCAGCAGGGGGGGCACAGATACGCAGTATTTT. Protein: CASRGGTDTQYF.

This rearrangement joins TRBV7-6 to TRBJ1-2; D unclear. The CDR3 runs 13 residues. From germline, CDR1 is SGHVS and CDR2 FNYEAQ. V lost 1 base, J lost 3 bases, and 6 bases lay in between. The CDR3 bases are TGTGCCAGCAGCTTAGACAGCTACTATGGCTACACCTTC. It codes for CASSLDSYYGYTF.

This clone was seen a single time. This sequence joins TRBV5-6 and TRBJ2-3; D is tentatively TRBD1 or TRBD2 (5 bases each). V was cut by 4 bases and J by 5 bases, with 20 bases left in between. The CDR3 consists of 16 residues. Germline assignment: CDR1 SGHDT and CDR2 YYEEEE. The DNA for the CDR3 is TGTGCCAGCAGCCCCGAATGGGGCTCAGGAGGAGATACGCAGTATTTT. The encoded protein is CASSPEWGSGGDTQYF.

The chain has TRBV7-3 and TRBJ2-1, with 9 bases that match TRBD1. Germline CDR1 and CDR2: SGHTA and FQGTGA. V was pared by 5 bases and J by 14 bases, with 10 bases of the junction left unmatched. The CDR3 covers 13 residues. This chain's CDR3 is CASSLARTGEKFF. The CDR3 DNA reads as TGTGCCAGCAGCCTGGCCAGGACAGGGGAAAAGTTCTTC.

The chain combines TRBV30 with TRBJ1-1, with TRBD1 matching 9 bases. J was trimmed by 1 base and V by 2 bases; bases with no gene match: 2. This CDR3 contains 14 residues. Germline V gene lookup returns CDR1 GTSNPN and CDR2 SVGIG (reference sequence). The CDR3 loop reads CAWSWTGANTEAFF. Written as DNA, the CDR3 is TGTGCCTGGAGTTGGACAGGGGCGAACACTGAAGCTTTCTTT.

The chain couples TRBV28 to TRBJ2-4; D call uncertain. V was clipped by 3 bases and J by 6 bases, with 6 bases between them. CDR3 size: 12 residues. The V gene's germline CDR1 is MDHEN and CDR2 SYDVKM. Here the CDR3 DNA reads TGTGCCAGCAGTTTGGGTTTAAACATTCAGTACTTC. Its protein is CASSLGLNIQYF. The full variable domain, its missing parts supplied by reference TRBV28 and TRBJ2-4, is DVKVTQSSRYLVKRTGEKVFLECVQDMDHENMFWYRQDPGLGLRLIYFSYDVKMKEKGDIPEGYSVSREKKERFSLILESASTNQTSMYLCASSLGLNIQYFGAGTRLSVL.